This TCR beta chain was sequenced in a study of blood T cell repertoires in COVID-19. Study as a whole: Collection of acute and convalescent COVID-19 samples took place in the United States, Italy and Spain. The cDNA or gDNA used as material had been derived from T cells, B-cell-depleted T cells, or PBMCs.

Original processing methods: Amplification of reference gene primers provided the estimated nucleated cell counts. Data came from immunoSEQ multiplex PCR; TCRdb stores just in-frame clones and leaves some out. V, J and clone size were drawn from that table, and D and trimming were deduced from the DNA. The sample carries around 140,000 clones, approximately 88% recorded once. The CDR3 runs to 12 residues. V was trimmed by 3 bases and J by 11 bases, leaving 11 bases between them. Germline CDR1 is KGHDR and CDR2 is SFDVKD. This receptor was identified in a man aged 55 to 70 with active or convalescent COVID-19. V gene TRBV24-1 combines with J gene TRBJ2-3; perhaps TRBD2 as D (5 bases). The sample consisted of peripheral blood. The CDR3 protein is CATSDPAGGQYF. The CDR3 DNA reads as TGTGCCACCAGTGATCCAGCCGGAGGGCAGTATTTT.